The rows below give T cell receptor beta chains drawn from one sample of a study of blood T cell repertoires in COVID-19. Assay: immunoSEQ multiplex PCR; the TCRdb copy retains only in-frame clones and omits some. Of about 15,000 clones detected, around 88% appear once; the ten largest clones hold 9%. The source material was peripheral blood. These receptors were obtained from a human donor in a cohort sampled during active COVID-19. Both conserved end residues are part of each CDR3. D genes are given only for firm matches. Clone size appears in some rows only: once, few, many, or a class for an expanded clone.

>few|NA|TRBJ2-7|TRBV11-3
CASRPRVGEVQYF
TGTGCCAGCAGACCACGAGTTGGGGAGGTGCAGTACTTC
>NA|NA|TRBJ1-2|TRBV13
CASSLDTGGYGYTF
TGTGCCAGCAGCTTGGACACAGGTGGCTATGGCTACACCTTC
>NA|NA|TRBJ2-3|TRBV27
CASSLDYSDTQYF
TGTGCCAGCAGCCTGGACTATTCCGATACGCAGTATTTT
>NA|NA|TRBJ2-7|TRBV7-8
CASSLANYEQYF
TGTGCCAGCAGCTTGGCCAACTACGAGCAGTACTTC
>NA|NA|TRBJ2-3|TRBV5-1
CASSVSGGTSTDTQYF
TGCGCCAGCAGCGTGTCGGGCGGGACTAGCACAGATACGCAGTATTTT
>NA|TRBD1|TRBJ2-7|TRBV7-9
CASSLPTGSPNYEQYF
TGTGCCAGCAGCTTACCGACAGGGAGTCCCAACTACGAGCAGTACTTC
>NA|NA|TRBJ2-7|TRBV2
CASTRGDGYEQYF
TGTGCCAGCACTCGCGGCGATGGGTACGAGCAGTACTTC
>NA|NA|TRBJ2-1|TRBV5-1
CASSPARRGYTMGMNNEQFF
TGCGCCAGCAGTCCCGCGAGGAGGGGCTATACTATGGGTATGAACAATGAGCAGTTCTTC
>NA|NA|TRBJ2-1|TRBV3-1/TRBV3-2
CASSQDGAGRQEQFF
TGTGCCAGCAGCCAAGACGGGGCAGGGAGGCAAGAGCAGTTCTTC
>NA|TRBD1|TRBJ2-7|TRBV27
CASSLGQGAYEQYF
TGTGCCAGCAGTTTAGGCCAGGGGGCCTACGAGCAGTACTTC